The 17 T cell receptor beta chains presented below share a single source sample, sequenced in a study of blood T cell repertoires in COVID-19. Assay used: immunoSEQ multiplex PCR; TCRdb lists only in-frame clones, some missing. The sample records fewer than 65,000 clones, 70% to 85% being singletons. The sequencing input was peripheral blood. These receptors were taken from a man between 60 and 70 years old with acute or convalescent COVID-19.

The J gene is TRBJ1-2, the V gene TRBV2, with 7 bases matching TRBD1. This CDR3 contains 15 residues. Germline V gives CDR1 SNHLY, CDR2 FYNNEI. The trim removed 6 bases at V and 2 bases at J, leaving 9 bases unmatched. CDR3 DNA sequence: TGTGCCAGCAGAGACCCGGGGACAGAAAACTATGGCTACACCTTC. Translating gives CASRDPGTENYGYTF.

The chain combines TRBV27 with TRBJ2-3; tentative D call: TRBD1 (5 bases). CDR1 MNHEY and CDR2 SMNVEV come from the germline V gene (reference sequence). The V end lost 11 bases, the J end lost 9 bases, and 27 bases lay between the germline ends. The CDR3 sequence is 15 residues long. The CDR3 nucleotides are TGTGCCCCCCGACGAAGGTTTCTTGGTTGGGGCACGCAGTATTTT. Translation gives CAPRRRFLGWGTQYF.

This clone was observed once. J is TRBJ2-3 and V is TRBV5-4; 12 bases are a match to TRBD1. The CDR3 totals 16 residues. The germline V gene has CDR1 SGHNT and CDR2 YYREEE (reference sequence). Unmatched junction bases numbered 7, after V lost 3 bases and J lost 5 bases. The CDR3 here is CASSSPGQGAKDTQYF. The CDR3 coding sequence is TGTGCCAGCAGCTCTCCGGGACAGGGGGCGAAAGATACGCAGTATTTT.

The chain employs TRBV6-5 and TRBJ1-3, with D uncertain. The CDR3 is made up of 15 amino acids. Per germline, CDR1 MNHEY and CDR2 SVGAGI. V gave up 2 bases and J gave up 0 bases, with 8 bases separating them. CDR3 residues: CASSYNSFSGNTIYF. The CDR3 region has the DNA TGTGCCAGCAGTTACAACAGCTTCTCTGGAAACACCATATATTTT.

The chain joins TRBV7-2 to TRBJ1-3; D call uncertain. From germline, CDR1 is SGHTA and CDR2 FQGNSA. Between the trimmed V and J ends, which lost 1 base and 0 bases, there was a span of 10 bases. This CDR3 comprises 16 residues. CDR3 in amino acids: CASSLGSPRSGNTIYF. CDR3 coding DNA: TGTGCCAGCAGCTTAGGGTCCCCGCGCTCTGGAAACACCATATATTTT.

The chain employs TRBV18 and TRBJ2-3; 10 bases line up with TRBD2. The V gene's germline CDR1 is KGHSH and CDR2 LQKENI. The junction had 7 bases not matched to a gene; V was cut back by 3 bases and J by 1 base. This CDR3 has 17 residues. CDR3 residues: CASSPNGAGGGTDTQYF. The CDR3 nucleotides are TGTGCCAGCTCACCGAACGGAGCGGGGGGGGGCACAGATACGCAGTATTTT.

V and J are TRBV7-2 and TRBJ1-5; 7 positions match TRBD1. Germline V gene sequence: CDR1 SGHTA, CDR2 FQGNSA. CDR3 length equals 15 residues. The trim removed 5 bases at V and 5 bases at J, leaving 9 bases unmatched. The CDR3 reads CASSQGGPAYQPQHF. In nucleotides, the CDR3 is TGTGCCAGCAGCCAGGGGGGACCCGCATATCAGCCCCAGCATTTT.

This chain connects TRBV6-5 to TRBJ2-3, with 7 nucleotides matching TRBD2. Germline V gene lookup returns CDR1 MNHEY and CDR2 SVGAGI. V lost 11 bases, J lost 3 bases, and 8 bases stayed unmatched. The CDR3 has 13 amino acids. The CDR3 here is CAVQWGGTDTQYF. CDR3 DNA: TGTGCCGTACAGTGGGGGGGGACAGATACGCAGTATTTT.

The rearrangement uses TRBV4-1 and TRBJ1-4; perhaps TRBD1 as D (6 bases). CDR3 length equals 15 residues. V dropped 4 bases and J dropped 4 bases, with 13 bases sitting between them. The germline gives CDR1 MGHRA, CDR2 YSYEKL. The CDR3 DNA is TGCGCCAGCAGCCGGACAGCTGGAAATAATGAAAAACTGTTTTTT. This translates into CASSRTAGNNEKLFF.

The chain recombines TRBV6-6 with TRBJ2-7; possibly TRBD2 for D (5 bases). The V gene's germline CDR1 is MNHNY and CDR2 SVGAGI (reference sequence). This CDR3 is built from 15 residues. V was trimmed by 0 bases and J by 2 bases, leaving 11 bases between them. As DNA, the CDR3 is TGTGCCAGCAGTTACTCGACCGAGGGTGCCTACGAGCAGTACTTC. It encodes CASSYSTEGAYEQYF.

V is TRBV7-3 and J is TRBJ2-7; the match to TRBD1 covers 8 bases. The germline CDR1 and CDR2 sequences are SGHTA and FQGTGA. The CDR3 length is 15 residues. The J segment lost 4 bases and the V segment lost 2 bases, leaving 7 bases of the junction unmatched. Here the CDR3 DNA reads TGTGCCAGCAGCTTAGCGGCAGGGGGCCAATACGAGCAGTACTTC. Amino acid sequence: CASSLAAGGQYEQYF.

The chain couples TRBV2 to TRBJ1-2; 8 bases match TRBD1. This CDR3 spans 16 amino acids. Germline trimming cut 6 bases from V and 8 bases from J; bases unmatched to any gene: 17. Looked up from germline, CDR1 is SNHLY and CDR2 is FYNNEI. CDR3 bases: TGTGCCAGCAGCCTACTTGGACAGGGAGTGGGTGGGGGCTACACCTTC. This sequence encodes CASSLLGQGVGGGYTF.

The V gene is TRBV5-1, the J gene TRBJ2-1; TRBD2 matches at 10 bases. V lost 4 bases and J lost 6; bases outside the gene matches: 7. Germline loops: CDR1 SGHRS, CDR2 YFSETQ. The CDR3 length is 15 residues. For the CDR3, the DNA is TGCGCCAGCAGCCCTACTAGCGGGGTCCTCAATGAGCAGTTCTTC. The encoded protein is CASSPTSGVLNEQFF.

In its sample, this clone is medium-sized. The gene calls are TRBV10-1 and TRBJ2-5; TRBD2 agrees at 9 bases. The CDR3 spans 16 residues. Germline V gene data show CDR1 as WNHNN and CDR2 as SYGVQD (reference sequence). V lost 6 bases to trimming and J lost 5 bases; unmatched junction nucleotides: 13. CDR3 loop: CASRRLADTARETQYF. In DNA, the CDR3 is TGCGCCAGCAGGAGACTAGCGGATACTGCTCGGGAGACCCAGTACTTC.

This clone turned up a few times. The chain links TRBV6-5 to TRBJ2-7, with D hard to call. The CDR3 is 15 residues long. Germline-derived CDR1 and CDR2 are MNHEY and SVGAGI. Between the trimmed V and J ends, which lost 0 bases and 1 base, there was a span of 10 bases. For the CDR3, the DNA is TGTGCCAGCAGTTACTCTAGCTTCGATTCCTACGAGCAGTACTTC. Its translation: CASSYSSFDSYEQYF.

J is TRBJ2-1 and V is TRBV11-3; the D gene is possibly TRBD1 (6 bases). The CDR3 has 16 residues. Germline loops: CDR1 SGHNT, CDR2 YENEEA. V was pared by 3 bases and J by 7 bases, with 19 bases between. CDR3 DNA: TGTGCCAGCAGCTTGGCTACCCGGGACACTGGGAATGAGCAGTTCTTC. It translates to CASSLATRDTGNEQFF.

This clone was counted once. This chain connects TRBV25-1 to TRBJ1-5; 8 positions agree with TRBD1. CDR1 is MGHDK and CDR2 is SYGVNS in the germline V gene. V lost 2 bases and J lost 6; bases outside the gene matches: 3. CDR3 size: 14 residues. The CDR3 DNA reads TGTGCCAGCAGTGAACAGGGGGCAAGTCAGCCCCAGCATTTT. It specifies CASSEQGASQPQHF.